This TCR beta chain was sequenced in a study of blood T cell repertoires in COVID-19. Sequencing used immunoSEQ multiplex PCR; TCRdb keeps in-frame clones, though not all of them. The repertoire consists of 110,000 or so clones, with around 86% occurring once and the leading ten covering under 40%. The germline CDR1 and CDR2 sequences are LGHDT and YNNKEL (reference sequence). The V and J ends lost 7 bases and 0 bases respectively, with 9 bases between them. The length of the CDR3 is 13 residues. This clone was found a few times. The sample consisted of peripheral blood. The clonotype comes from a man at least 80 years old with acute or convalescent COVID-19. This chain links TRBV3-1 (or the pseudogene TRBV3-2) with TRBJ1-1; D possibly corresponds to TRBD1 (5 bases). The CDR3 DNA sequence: TGTGCCAGCAAAGGACACATGAACACTGAAGCTTTCTTT. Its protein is CASKGHMNTEAFF.